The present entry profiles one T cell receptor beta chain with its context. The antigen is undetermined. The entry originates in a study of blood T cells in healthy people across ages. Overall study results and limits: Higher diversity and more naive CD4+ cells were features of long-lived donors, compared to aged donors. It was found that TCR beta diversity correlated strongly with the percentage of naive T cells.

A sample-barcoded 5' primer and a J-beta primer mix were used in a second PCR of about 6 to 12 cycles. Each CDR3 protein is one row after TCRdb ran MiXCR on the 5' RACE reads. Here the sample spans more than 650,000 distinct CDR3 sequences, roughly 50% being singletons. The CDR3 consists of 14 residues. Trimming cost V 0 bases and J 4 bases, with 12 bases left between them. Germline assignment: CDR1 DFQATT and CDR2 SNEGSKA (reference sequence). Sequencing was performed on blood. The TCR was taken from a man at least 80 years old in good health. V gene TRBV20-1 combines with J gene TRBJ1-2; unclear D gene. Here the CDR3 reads CSARDRRQAYGYTF. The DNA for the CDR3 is TGCAGTGCTAGAGATCGCCGACAAGCCTATGGCTACACCTTC.